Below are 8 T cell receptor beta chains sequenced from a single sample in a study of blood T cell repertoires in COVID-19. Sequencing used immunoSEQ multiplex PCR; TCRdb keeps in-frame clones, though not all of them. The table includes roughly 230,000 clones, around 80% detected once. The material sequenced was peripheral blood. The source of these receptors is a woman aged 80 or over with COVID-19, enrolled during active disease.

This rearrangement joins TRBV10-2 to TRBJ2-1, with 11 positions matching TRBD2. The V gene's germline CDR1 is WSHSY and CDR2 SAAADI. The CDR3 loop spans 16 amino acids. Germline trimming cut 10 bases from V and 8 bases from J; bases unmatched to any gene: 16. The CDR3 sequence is CAITPLSSGGRDEQFF. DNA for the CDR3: TGCGCCATCACCCCCCTCTCTAGCGGGGGGCGGGATGAGCAGTTCTTC.

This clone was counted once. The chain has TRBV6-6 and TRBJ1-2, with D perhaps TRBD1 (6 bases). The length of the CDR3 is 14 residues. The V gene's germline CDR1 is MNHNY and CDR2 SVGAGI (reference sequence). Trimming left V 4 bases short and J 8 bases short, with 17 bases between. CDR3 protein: CASSLAGEGKGYTF. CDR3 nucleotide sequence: TGTGCCAGCAGTTTAGCAGGGGAAGGGAAGGGCTACACCTTC.

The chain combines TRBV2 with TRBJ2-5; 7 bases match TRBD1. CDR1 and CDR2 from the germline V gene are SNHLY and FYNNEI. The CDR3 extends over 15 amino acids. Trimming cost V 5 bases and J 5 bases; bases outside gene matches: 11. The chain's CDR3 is CASSLQGKLGETQYF. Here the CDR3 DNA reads TGTGCCAGCAGTCTACAGGGGAAGTTGGGGGAGACCCAGTACTTC.

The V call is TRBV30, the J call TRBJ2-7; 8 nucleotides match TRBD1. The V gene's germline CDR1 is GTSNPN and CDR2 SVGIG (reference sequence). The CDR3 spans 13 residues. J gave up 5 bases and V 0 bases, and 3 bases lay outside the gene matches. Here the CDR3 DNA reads TGTGCCTGGAGTGTACGACAGGGGAACGAGCAGTACTTC. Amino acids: CAWSVRQGNEQYF.

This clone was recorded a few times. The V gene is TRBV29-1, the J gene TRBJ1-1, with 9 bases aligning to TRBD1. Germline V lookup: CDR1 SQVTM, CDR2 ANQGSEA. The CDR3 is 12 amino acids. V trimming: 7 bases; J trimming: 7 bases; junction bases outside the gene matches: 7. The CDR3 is CSGGPGQGEAFF. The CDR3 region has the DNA TGCAGCGGGGGACCGGGACAGGGTGAAGCTTTCTTT.

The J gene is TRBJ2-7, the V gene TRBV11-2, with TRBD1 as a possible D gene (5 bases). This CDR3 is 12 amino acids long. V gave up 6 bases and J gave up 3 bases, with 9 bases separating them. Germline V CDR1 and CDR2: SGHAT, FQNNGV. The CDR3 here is CASSHQGYEQYV. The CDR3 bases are TGTGCCAGCAGTCACCAGGGCTACGAGCAGTACGTC.

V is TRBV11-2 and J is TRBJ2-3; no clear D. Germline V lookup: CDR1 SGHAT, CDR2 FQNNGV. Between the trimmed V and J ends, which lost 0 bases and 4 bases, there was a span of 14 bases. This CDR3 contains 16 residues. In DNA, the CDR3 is TGTGCCAGCAGCTTAGATGAGCGCTTCTCGGCAGATACGCAGTATTTT. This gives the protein CASSLDERFSADTQYF. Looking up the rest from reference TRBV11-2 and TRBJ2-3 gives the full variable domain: EAGVAQSPRYKIIEKRQSVAFWCNPISGHATLYWYQQILGQGPKLLIQFQNNGVVDDSQLPKDRFSAERLKGVDSTLKIQPAKLEDSAVYLCASSLDERFSADTQYFGPGTRLTVL.

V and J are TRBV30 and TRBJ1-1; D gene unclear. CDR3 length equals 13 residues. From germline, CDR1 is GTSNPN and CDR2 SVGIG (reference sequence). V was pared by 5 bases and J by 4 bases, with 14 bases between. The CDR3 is CAWGDLPGTEAFF. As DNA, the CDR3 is TGTGCCTGGGGAGATCTTCCCGGCACTGAAGCTTTCTTT.